Sequencing of this T cell receptor beta chain was carried out in a study of identifying expanded T cells in peripheral blood. Clones were sequenced by immunoSEQ multiplex PCR, and TCRdb holds only the in-frame ones, with some missing. Among about 85,000 clones listed, more than 70% were seen once. Study-level results: About 1.2 clones differed between technical replicates, versus approximately 17 and 20 over time.

As for this clone: The antigen is not known.

Germline CDR1 and CDR2: MNHNY and SVGAGI (reference sequence). V lost 3 bases, J lost 4 bases, and 14 bases lay in between. The CDR3 runs to 15 residues. Sequenced: blood. The V and J genes are TRBV6-6 and TRBJ2-3; either TRBD1 or TRBD2 may fit D (6 bases each). This receptor was obtained from a person aged 18 to 70 in good health. The DNA of the CDR3 is TGTGCCAGCAGTTATCCCGGGGGCGCGTCAGATACGCAGTATTTT. Residues: CASSYPGGASDTQYF.